Each of the 4 T cell receptor beta chains below was sequenced from the same sample in a study of T cell responses to AZD1222 COVID-19 vaccine. The protocol was immunoSEQ multiplex PCR, while the TCRdb copy is restricted to in-frame clones and leaves out a portion. The table lists about 53,000 clones, about 81% of them singletons. Sequencing was performed on peripheral blood, taken on day 0 of AZD1222 vaccination. The receptors shown here come from an adult in good health.

V is TRBV19 and J is TRBJ2-3; D is possibly TRBD2 (6 bases). The V end was cut by 4 bases, the J end by 2 bases, with 10 bases between. This CDR3 contains 14 residues. From germline, CDR1 is LNHDA and CDR2 SQIVND (reference sequence). The CDR3 here is CASSTGLSTDTQYF. CDR3 in DNA: TGTGCCAGTAGTACTGGACTATCCACAGATACGCAGTATTTT.

The chain is built from TRBV6-5 and TRBJ1-5, with TRBD1 identical over 8 bases. The CDR3 loop spans 14 amino acids. V was pared by 7 bases and J by 4 bases, with 6 bases of the junction left unmatched. CDR1 MNHEY and CDR2 SVGAGI come from the germline V gene. This CDR3 reads CASIPRGRNQPQHF. The DNA for the CDR3 is TGTGCCAGCATTCCCAGGGGGCGGAATCAGCCCCAGCATTTT.

The chain uses TRBV14 and TRBJ1-1; no firm D call. Germline V gene data show CDR1 as SGHDN and CDR2 as FVKESK. This CDR3 contains 14 residues. Trimming left V 3 bases short and J 0 bases short, with 8 bases between. In DNA form, the CDR3 reads TGTGCCAGCAGCCAGGCTCCGGTGAACACTGAAGCTTTCTTT. Its protein product is CASSQAPVNTEAFF.

CDR3 sequence: CASSLAAQRPQHF. For the CDR3, the DNA is TGTGCCAGCAGCTTGGCGGCCCAGAGGCCCCAGCATTTT. This sequence joins TRBV5-6 and TRBJ1-5; D gene uncertain. V was trimmed by 0 bases and J by 9 bases, leaving 10 bases between them. The CDR3 runs 13 residues. Germline CDR1 and CDR2: SGHDT and YYEEEE.